One T cell receptor beta chain is described in this entry. Its antigen is currently unknown. This entry comes from a study of T cell responses to AZD1222 COVID-19 vaccine. For the study at large: Second-dose recipients at about 4 or about 12 weeks were treated as one pooled group.

Notes on the study in general: The span of vaccine-associated CD4 TCRs extended across spike, with dominance at 160-218 and 743-854. The donors showed a predominance of white British ancestry and of females, with possible underestimation of clonal diversity. The study identified only a handful of AZD1222 recipients as seropositive at baseline.

Clones were read by immunoSEQ multiplex PCR, and TCRdb kept only the in-frame ones, dropping some. This table has over 100,000 clones, around nine tenths appearing once. The starting material was peripheral blood, obtained on day 0 of AZD1222 vaccination. This receptor was taken from an adult in good health.

The CDR3 DNA is TGTGCCAGCAGCTCGTTGGACAGGGCGTGGGGCTACACCTTC. It encodes CASSSLDRAWGYTF. J is TRBJ1-2 and V is TRBV11-2, with 8 bases aligning to TRBD1. With V trimmed by 4 bases and J by 8 bases, 9 bases remained unmatched. This CDR3 contains 14 residues. Per the germline V gene, CDR1 is SGHAT and CDR2 is FQNNGV.